This paragraph reports one T cell receptor (beta chain). A sample-barcoded 5' primer and a J-beta primer mix were used in a second PCR of roughly 6 to 11 cycles. TCRdb fed the 5' RACE reads into MiXCR, producing one record per CDR3 protein. The data contain around 1.1 million distinct CDR3 sequences, more than 30% of them singletons. The CDR3 runs to 15 residues. V was clipped by 5 bases and J by 4 bases; unmatched bases: 9. CDR1 is SGHTA and CDR2 is FQGNSA in the germline V gene. The sample is drawn from a study of blood T cells in healthy people across ages. The source of this sequence is a man aged 18 to 35 in good health. J is TRBJ2-3 and V is TRBV7-2, with TRBD1 identical over 7 bases. Sequenced input: blood. The CDR3 nucleotides read TGTGCCAGCAGCCAAGACAGGGCTTGGTCAGATACGCAGTATTTT. Amino acid sequence: CASSQDRAWSDTQYF. The whole variable domain, remainder taken from reference TRBV7-2 and TRBJ2-3, is GAGVSQSPSNKVTEKGKDVELRCDPISGHTALYWYRQSLGQGLEFLIYFQGNSAPDKSGLPSDRFSAERTGGSVSTLTIQRTQQEDSAVYLCASSQDRAWSDTQYFGPGTRLTVL.